The 14 T cell receptor beta chains below come from one sample, sequenced in a study of cytomegalovirus exposure and HLA in healthy donors. The PCR used 60 Vbeta and 13 Jbeta primers. TCRdb's copy holds only in-frame clones and misses some; the assay was immunoSEQ multiplex PCR. Counted here are over 85,000 clones, 76% occurring once; the ten biggest clones make up about 2%. The sample was PBMCs. The receptors were gathered from a man between 35 and 55 years old in good health and CMV-seronegative.

The chain carries TRBV18 and TRBJ1-2, with 8 bases that match TRBD1. From germline, CDR1 is KGHSH and CDR2 LQKENI. The trim removed 3 bases at V and 4 bases at J, leaving 10 bases unmatched. This CDR3 region has 16 residues. The CDR3 here is CASSPVGGQGSYGYTF. CDR3 DNA: TGTGCCAGCTCACCTGTCGGAGGACAGGGAAGCTATGGCTACACCTTC.

The chain uses TRBV30 and TRBJ1-4; no reliable D call. The CDR3 sequence is 13 residues long. V shed 8 bases and J shed 4 bases, with 14 bases lying between them. Germline CDR1 reads GTSNPN; CDR2 reads SVGIG (reference sequence). The CDR3: CAGQPVSNEKLFF. In nucleotides, the CDR3 is TGTGCCGGGCAGCCAGTCAGTAATGAAAAACTGTTTTTT. The variable domain in full, with the rest retrieved from reference TRBV30 and TRBJ1-4, is SQTIHQWPATLVQPVGSPLSLECTVEGTSNPNLYWYRQAAGRGLQLLFYSVGIGQISSEVPQNLSASRPQDRQFILSSKKLLLSDSGFYLCAGQPVSNEKLFFGSGTQLSVL.

The CDR3 protein is CSVRTGDSYEQYF. In DNA form, the CDR3 reads TGCAGCGTCCGTACAGGGGACTCCTACGAGCAGTACTTC. This chain joins TRBV29-1 and TRBJ2-7; 7 bases agree with TRBD1. Germline values: CDR1 SQVTM, CDR2 ANQGSEA. The CDR3 covers 13 residues. Trimming took 6 bases from V and 0 from J; bases not matched to a gene: 5.

By its share, this clone is medium-sized. The chain couples TRBV6-4 to TRBJ2-1, with D possibly being TRBD1 (5 bases). This CDR3 spans 15 amino acids. Per the germline V gene, CDR1 is MRHNA and CDR2 is SNTAGT. V was clipped by 0 bases and J by 6 bases, with 12 bases between them. The CDR3 bases are TGTGCCAGCAGTGACTCGACCGTGGGGCTCAATGAGCAGTTCTTC. Translating it yields CASSDSTVGLNEQFF.

The J gene is TRBJ1-5, the V gene TRBV13; 9 bases are shared with TRBD1. J gave up 6 bases and V 5 bases, and 8 bases lay outside the gene matches. Per the germline V gene, CDR1 is PRHDT and CDR2 is FYEKMQ (reference sequence). The CDR3 sequence is 15 residues long. CDR3 sequence reads: CASSRGTGHGQPQHF. The DNA for the CDR3 is TGTGCCAGCAGCCGCGGGACAGGGCACGGTCAGCCCCAGCATTTT.

The chain combines TRBV6-6 with TRBJ1-3, with 11 bases matching TRBD1. This CDR3 spans 15 amino acids. The V gene's germline CDR1 is MNHNY and CDR2 SVGAGI (reference sequence). Germline trimming cut 5 bases from V and 9 bases from J; bases unmatched to any gene: 9. The CDR3 DNA reads as TGTGCCAGCAGTCCTCCGGGACAGGGGGTCGGCACCATATATTTT. Encoded protein: CASSPPGQGVGTIYF.

V and J are TRBV5-1 and TRBJ2-7; TRBD1 might be the D (5 bases). The CDR3 totals 13 residues. CDR1 and CDR2 (germline): SGHRS, YFSETQ. Trimming stripped 1 base from V and 3 bases from J, with 8 bases between. The CDR3, as DNA: TGCGCCAGCAGCTTGTTAGGGGTCTACGAGCAGTACTTC. Translated: CASSLLGVYEQYF.

The rearrangement links TRBV27 to TRBJ2-5; TRBD2 matches 10 bases. The CDR3 totals 16 residues. Per the germline V gene, CDR1 is MNHEY and CDR2 is SMNVEV (reference sequence). Losses at the gene ends were 5 bases for V and 5 bases for J; bases not matched to a gene: 11. The CDR3 DNA reads TGTGCCAGCAGTACCGATCCAGCGGGAGGGTGGGAGACCCAGTACTTC. Protein product: CASSTDPAGGWETQYF.

The chain recombines TRBV9 with TRBJ2-3, with 11 positions matching TRBD2. This CDR3 has 20 amino acids. CDR1 SGDLS and CDR2 YYNGEE come from the germline V gene. The junction had 17 bases not matched to a gene; V was cut back by 4 bases and J by 1 base. CDR3 in amino acids: CASSPRRVAGGPTRTDTQYF. CDR3 nucleotide sequence: TGTGCCAGCAGCCCAAGGAGGGTAGCGGGAGGGCCCACCCGCACAGATACGCAGTATTTT.

The genes are TRBV11-2 and TRBJ2-7; 10 nucleotides agree with TRBD2. Germline CDR1 reads SGHAT; CDR2 reads FQNNGV. The V segment lost 3 bases and the J segment 1 base; nucleotides outside the gene matches: 6. CDR3 size: 16 residues. The CDR3 DNA is TGTGCCAGCAGCTTGAGGATAGCGGGGGGTTCCTACGAGCAGTACTTC. It translates to CASSLRIAGGSYEQYF.

The sample holds a few counts of this clone. The V call is TRBV5-1, the J call TRBJ2-5; 7 bases align to TRBD1. The assigned J gene may be wrong: the sequence end matches TRBJ2-7 better. The CDR3 spans 14 residues. In germline, CDR1 is SGHRS, CDR2 YFSETQ. CDR3: CASSPRDRTYEQYF. CDR3 DNA: TGCGCCAGCAGCCCCCGGGACAGAACCTACGAGCAGTACTTC.

The genes are TRBV4-1 and TRBJ1-5, with 7 bases matching TRBD1. Germline V gene lookup returns CDR1 MGHRA and CDR2 YSYEKL. This CDR3 contains 19 residues. Trimming removed 4 bases from V and 7 bases from J; junction bases left unmatched: 22. The CDR3 coding sequence is TGCGCCAGCAGCCCCCCCCCACGGACAGGAGGGATTGCGATGCAGCCCCAGCATTTT. It specifies CASSPPPRTGGIAMQPQHF.

The chain links TRBV9 to TRBJ2-5; TRBD2 is a possible D gene (6 bases). The germline V and J ends were trimmed by 0 bases and 2 bases, with 14 bases remaining between them. The CDR3 runs 16 residues. Looked up from germline, CDR1 is SGDLS and CDR2 is YYNGEE. The CDR3 coding sequence is TGTGCCAGCAGCGTAGCCCCCGGGACTCTACAAGAGACCCAGTACTTC. As protein: CASSVAPGTLQETQYF. The complete variable domain, with remaining parts taken from reference TRBV9 and TRBJ2-5, reads DSGVTQTPKHLITATGQRVTLRCSPRSGDLSVYWYQQSLDQGLQFLIQYYNGEERAKGNILERFSAQQFPDLHSELNLSSLELGDSALYFCASSVAPGTLQETQYFGPGTRLLVL.

This chain links TRBV12-2 with TRBJ2-2; TRBD1, the table's D call, was not compared with the DNA. TRBV12-2 is flagged as a pseudogene. This CDR3 comprises 20 residues. As DNA, the CDR3 is TGTGCAAGTCGCTTAGCGGAACTTCCAAAGACAGGTTGCGTCACCGGGGAGCTGTTTTTT. Translation gives CASRLAELPKTGCVTGELFF.